The 32 T cell receptor beta chains reported below all come from one sample, sequenced in a study of blood T cell repertoires in COVID-19. TCRdb keeps only in-frame clones here, not all; method: immunoSEQ multiplex PCR. The table includes approximately 90,000 clones, about 91% detected once. The material sequenced was peripheral blood. The receptor source for this set is a man in his 60s with acute or convalescent COVID-19.

The chain is built from TRBV5-6 and TRBJ1-1; 10 bases map to TRBD1. The V gene end was trimmed by 4 bases and the J gene end by 1 base; junction bases not matched to a gene: 13. CDR3 size: 18 residues. Germline lookup yields CDR1 SGHDT and CDR2 YYEEEE. In DNA, the CDR3 is TGTGCCAGCAGCCATACACTGGGACAGGGGAGAAGGAACACTGAAGCTTTCTTT. Protein: CASSHTLGQGRRNTEAFF.

This clone was seen once. This sequence joins TRBV28 and TRBJ1-2; D gene unclear. V was clipped by 1 base and J by 7 bases, with 7 bases between them. CDR3 size: 12 residues. Germline V gene data show CDR1 as MDHEN and CDR2 as SYDVKM. The CDR3, as DNA: TGTGCCAGCAGTTTATTCGTCGGTGGCTACACCTTC. Protein: CASSLFVGGYTF.

This rearrangement joins TRBV15 to TRBJ2-2; D is uncertain. The germline gives CDR1 LNHNV, CDR2 YYDKDF (reference sequence). The length of the CDR3 is 13 residues. V lost 0 bases and J 5 bases, leaving 4 bases between the germline ends. The CDR3 spells CATSRDPTGELFF. In nucleotides, the CDR3 is TGTGCCACCAGCAGAGACCCGACCGGGGAGCTGTTTTTT.

This chain joins TRBV18 and TRBJ1-3; a weak D match, TRBD1 (6 bases). Trimming took 2 bases from V and 0 from J, leaving 8 bases between them. The CDR3 totals 15 residues. CDR1 KGHSH and CDR2 LQKENI come from the germline V gene. This CDR3 reads CASSPGGSSGNTIYF. The CDR3 bases are TGTGCCAGCTCACCAGGGGGCAGCTCTGGAAACACCATATATTTT.

The chain links TRBV19 to TRBJ1-1; D not certain. Between the trimmed V and J ends, which lost 4 bases and 1 base, there was a span of 7 bases. Germline V gives CDR1 LNHDA, CDR2 SQIVND (reference sequence). This CDR3 spans 13 amino acids. This CDR3 reads CASSNTRNTEAFF. Here the CDR3 DNA reads TGTGCCAGTAGTAACACACGGAACACTGAAGCTTTCTTT.

The chain uses TRBV6-5 and TRBJ2-5, with TRBD2 matching 8 bases. V lost 6 bases and J lost 5; bases outside the gene matches: 5. Germline V gives CDR1 MNHEY, CDR2 SVGAGI. The CDR3 totals 13 residues. The DNA for the CDR3 is TGTGCCAGCAGAATAGCGGGGAGTGAGACCCAGTACTTC. Translated, it gives CASRIAGSETQYF.

The V and J genes are TRBV19 and TRBJ1-1; a possible D gene is TRBD1 (6 bases). This CDR3 region has 13 residues. V shed 4 bases and J shed 4 bases, with 10 bases lying between them. CDR1 and CDR2 from the germline V gene are LNHDA and SQIVND (reference sequence). CDR3 bases: TGTGCCAGTAGTAGGGGGCACGGCACTGAAGCTTTCTTT. Residues: CASSRGHGTEAFF.

CDR3 coding DNA: TGTGCCACCAGTGATTTACTCGGGACTAGCGGCCAAGAGACCCAGTACTTC. As protein: CATSDLLGTSGQETQYF. The rearrangement joins TRBV24-1 to TRBJ2-5, with 11 bases aligning to TRBD2. After removal of 1 base from V and 1 base from J, the junction contained 4 bases not matched to a gene. The CDR3 loop spans 17 amino acids. Germline V gives CDR1 KGHDR, CDR2 SFDVKD.

V gene TRBV5-1 combines with J gene TRBJ1-4; D call uncertain. The ends were cut back, 6 bases at V and 0 bases at J, with 12 bases in the middle. CDR1 and CDR2 (germline): SGHRS, YFSETQ. The CDR3 has 15 amino acids. The CDR3 DNA is TGCGCCAGCAAAGGTCCCGGGACAACTAATGAAAAACTGTTTTTT. Its protein is CASKGPGTTNEKLFF.

The rearrangement uses TRBV27 and TRBJ2-3, with 10 bases identical to TRBD1. Germline lookup yields CDR1 MNHEY and CDR2 SMNVEV (reference sequence). This CDR3 is 13 amino acids long. J gave up 3 bases and V 9 bases, and 3 bases lay outside the gene matches. CDR3 bases: TGTGCCAGTCGGACAGGGGGAACAGATACGCAGTATTTT. This sequence encodes CASRTGGTDTQYF.

The chain couples TRBV18 to TRBJ2-3; TRBD1 aligns across 7 bases. The CDR3 covers 14 residues. Germline V gene data show CDR1 as KGHSH and CDR2 as LQKENI. J lost 1 base, V lost 3 bases, and 1 base had no gene match. The CDR3 region has the DNA TGTGCCAGCTCACCCACAGGGGGCACAGATACGCAGTATTTT. This sequence encodes CASSPTGGTDTQYF. Full variable domain (outside the CDR3, taken from reference TRBV18 and TRBJ2-3): NAGVMQNPRHLVRRRGQEARLRCSPMKGHSHVYWYRQLPEEGLKFMVYLQKENIIDESGMPKERFSAEFPKEGPSILRIQQVVRGDSAAYFCASSPTGGTDTQYFGPGTRLTVL.

This rearrangement joins TRBV11-2 to TRBJ2-1; 7 bases fit TRBD1. CDR1 and CDR2 from the germline V gene are SGHAT and FQNNGV. CDR3 length: 15 residues. Losses at the gene ends were 5 bases for V and 6 bases for J; bases not matched to a gene: 10. The CDR3 loop is CASSLGQGVFNEQFF. Here the CDR3 DNA reads TGTGCCAGCAGCCTTGGCCAGGGGGTATTCAATGAGCAGTTCTTC.

The chain links TRBV11-3 to TRBJ1-1, with 7 bases that match TRBD1. The V segment lost 0 bases and the J segment 7 bases; nucleotides outside the gene matches: 2. Germline CDR1 and CDR2: SGHNT and YENEEA. The CDR3 extends over 13 amino acids. As DNA, the CDR3 is TGTGCCAGCAGCTTAGACCCAGGGGGTGAAGCTTTCTTT. This translates into CASSLDPGGEAFF.

The V call is TRBV7-8, the J call TRBJ1-2; 7 nucleotides align to TRBD1. This CDR3 is 14 amino acids long. In germline, CDR1 is SGHVS, CDR2 FQNEAQ. V trimming: 1 base; J trimming: 5 bases; junction bases outside the gene matches: 4. For the CDR3, the DNA is TGTGCCAGCAGCTTAGGCGGACAGGATTATGGCTACACCTTC. Encoded protein: CASSLGGQDYGYTF.

Only one count was recorded for this clone. The J gene is TRBJ1-1, the V gene TRBV9; D possibly corresponds to TRBD1 (6 bases). Trimming left V 4 bases short and J 2 bases short, with 12 bases between. The CDR3 length is 14 residues. Germline values: CDR1 SGDLS, CDR2 YYNGEE. In DNA form, the CDR3 reads TGTGCCAGCAGCCACAGGGCCGTCAACACTGAAGCTTTCTTT. This codes for CASSHRAVNTEAFF.

The rearrangement links TRBV19 to TRBJ2-5; no reliable D call. CDR3 length: 12 amino acids. V lost 1 base and J 4 bases, leaving 4 bases between the germline ends. CDR1 and CDR2 from the germline V gene are LNHDA and SQIVND (reference sequence). CDR3 sequence reads: CASSIGLETQYF. DNA for the CDR3: TGTGCCAGTAGTATAGGGCTAGAGACCCAGTACTTC.

This sequence joins TRBV18 and TRBJ1-1; 10 bases align to TRBD1. The V and J ends lost 4 bases and 6 bases, in that order; junction bases with no gene match: 14. This CDR3 has 17 residues. CDR1 and CDR2 from the germline V gene are KGHSH and LQKENI. The CDR3 nucleotides read TGTGCCAGCTCACAGACAGGGGGCGGAAGGGTAAACTCTGAAGCTTTCTTT. Translating it yields CASSQTGGGRVNSEAFF.

Note on this clone: Other DNA variants within this sample encode the same CDR3. The chain is built from TRBV27 and TRBJ2-7, with 8 bases aligning to TRBD2. J gave up 7 bases and V 3 bases, and 5 bases lay outside the gene matches. Germline lookup yields CDR1 MNHEY and CDR2 SMNVEV (reference sequence). The CDR3 is 13 residues long. CDR3 protein: CASSFGREGEQYF. Here the CDR3 DNA reads TGTGCCAGCAGTTTCGGTCGGGAGGGGGAGCAGTACTTC.

The chain couples TRBV10-3 to TRBJ2-7, with D tentatively TRBD2 (6 bases). Germline-derived CDR1 and CDR2 are ENHRY and SYGVKD. The CDR3 loop spans 15 amino acids. V lost 5 bases and J lost 3, with 17 bases in between. In nucleotides, the CDR3 is TGTGCCATCAGTAATTCAGGGAGGAGTGACTACGAGCAGTACTTC. Translation: CAISNSGRSDYEQYF.

The rearrangement uses TRBV7-9 and TRBJ2-2, with 9 positions matching TRBD2. The CDR3 extends over 16 amino acids. Trimming removed 8 bases from V and 1 base from J; junction bases left unmatched: 8. CDR1 and CDR2 from the germline V gene are SEHNR and FQNEAQ (reference sequence). For the CDR3, the DNA is TGTGCCAGCGTTCATAGCGGGAGTTTGAACACCGGGGAGCTGTTTTTT. Translation gives CASVHSGSLNTGELFF.

This clone was recorded only once. J is TRBJ2-1 and V is TRBV19; TRBD2 aligns across 9 bases. The CDR3 loop spans 11 amino acids. The trim removed 6 bases at V and 12 bases at J, leaving 3 bases unmatched. CDR1 and CDR2 from the germline V gene are LNHDA and SQIVND (reference sequence). The CDR3 here is CASRREGVQFF. In DNA form, the CDR3 reads TGTGCCAGTAGGCGGGAGGGCGTGCAGTTCTTC. Full variable domain (outside the CDR3, taken from reference TRBV19 and TRBJ2-1): DGGITQSPKYLFRKEGQNVTLSCEQNLNHDAMYWYRQDPGQGLRLIYYSQIVNDFQKGDIAEGYSVSREKKESFPLTVTSAQKNPTAFYLCASRREGVQFFGPGTRLTVL.

The V gene is TRBV21-1, the J gene TRBJ2-6; whether TRBD1, the table's D call, matches the DNA was not checked. TRBV21-1 is described as a pseudogene. The CDR3 totals 19 residues. CDR3 nucleotides: TGTGCCAGCAGCAAAGCGGAGGACAGATCCCACTCTGGGGCCAACGTCCTGACTTTC. It yields the protein CASSKAEDRSHSGANVLTF.

The chain employs TRBV2 and TRBJ2-3; TRBD2 might be the D (5 bases). Germline CDR1 SNHLY, CDR2 FYNNEI. There are 12 residues in the CDR3. Trimming stripped 6 bases from V and 8 bases from J, with 12 bases between. The CDR3 sequence is CASRTLGSTQYF. The DNA of the CDR3 is TGTGCCAGCAGGACCCTTGGGAGTACGCAGTATTTT.

This rearrangement joins TRBV5-4 to TRBJ2-7; the match to TRBD2 covers 13 bases. The CDR3 totals 17 residues. Germline-derived CDR1 and CDR2 are SGHNT and YYREEE (reference sequence). With 4 bases clipped from V and 0 bases from J, the junction kept 7 bases outside the gene matches. The CDR3 loop reads CASSGGLAGTGSYEQYF. DNA of the CDR3: TGTGCCAGCAGCGGGGGACTAGCGGGAACAGGCTCCTACGAGCAGTACTTC.

The chain recombines TRBV28 with TRBJ1-2, with a possible D match to TRBD1 (5 bases). The germline CDR1 and CDR2 sequences are MDHEN and SYDVKM. Trimming removed 5 bases at V and 4 bases at J, with 17 bases between. The CDR3 spans 15 residues. The CDR3 loop reads CASSRRTGSIYGYTF. Here the CDR3 DNA reads TGTGCCAGCAGTCGCCGAACAGGCTCCATCTATGGCTACACCTTC.

The chain uses TRBV29-1 and TRBJ1-2; TRBD1 is a possible D gene (5 bases). The CDR3 extends over 14 amino acids. CDR1 SQVTM and CDR2 ANQGSEA come from the germline V gene. Trimming took off 0 bases at V and 8 bases at J, with 16 bases between the two ends. This chain's CDR3 is CSVEDRGALRGYTF. In DNA form, the CDR3 reads TGCAGCGTTGAAGATCGCGGGGCCCTAAGGGGCTACACCTTC.

This clone was found a few times. The chain employs TRBV10-1 and TRBJ2-7, with 9 bases aligning to TRBD1. Trimming cost V 3 bases and J 3 bases; bases outside gene matches: 6. The CDR3 runs 15 residues. The germline V gene has CDR1 WNHNN and CDR2 SYGVQD (reference sequence). The chain's CDR3 is CASSEYPGQGYEQYF. The DNA for the CDR3 is TGCGCCAGCAGTGAATACCCGGGACAGGGCTACGAGCAGTACTTC.

The CDR3 DNA is TGTGCCAGCAGCTTGGCAGGGGGCTCTAACACTGAAGCTTTCTTT. The encoded protein is CASSLAGGSNTEAFF. The genes are TRBV5-4 and TRBJ1-1; 8 bases line up with TRBD1. There are 15 residues in the CDR3. V lost 0 bases to trimming and J lost 2 bases; unmatched junction nucleotides: 3. CDR1 and CDR2 (germline): SGHNT, YYREEE (reference sequence).

The table lists this clone with a few counts. This chain joins TRBV6-2 or TRBV6-3 and TRBJ2-7; D gene ambiguous. Germline assignment: CDR1 MNHEY and CDR2 SVGEGT. V was shortened by 0 bases and J by 6 bases, with 9 bases between the two germline ends. The CDR3 contains 13 residues. In nucleotides, the CDR3 is TGTGCCAGCAGTTACTCGACTGTTACCGAGCAGTACTTC. It specifies CASSYSTVTEQYF.

This clone was counted once. The chain is built from TRBV6-5 and TRBJ1-6, with unresolved D. The CDR3 runs 16 residues. The germline V gene has CDR1 MNHEY and CDR2 SVGAGI. V lost 2 bases to trimming and J lost 9 bases, with 17 bases between them. CDR3: CASSYLEGRASSPLHF. DNA for the CDR3: TGTGCCAGCAGTTACCTCGAAGGGAGGGCGTCTTCACCCCTCCACTTT.

V gene TRBV19 combines with J gene TRBJ2-2, with unresolved D. The V and J ends lost 5 bases and 1 base respectively, with 8 bases between them. This CDR3 has 14 residues. The V gene's germline CDR1 is LNHDA and CDR2 SQIVND (reference sequence). CDR3 DNA: TGTGCCAGTAGTTTTCTTGTGAACACCGGGGAGCTGTTTTTT. Its translation is CASSFLVNTGELFF.

This clone was counted once. V and J are TRBV19 and TRBJ1-1, with TRBD1 as a possible D gene (6 bases). This CDR3 comprises 13 residues. From germline, CDR1 is LNHDA and CDR2 SQIVND (reference sequence). Trimming pared 3 bases from V and 4 bases from J, leaving 9 bases between. This CDR3 reads CASSIQGSTEAFF. Written as DNA, the CDR3 is TGTGCCAGTAGTATTCAGGGGAGCACTGAAGCTTTCTTT.